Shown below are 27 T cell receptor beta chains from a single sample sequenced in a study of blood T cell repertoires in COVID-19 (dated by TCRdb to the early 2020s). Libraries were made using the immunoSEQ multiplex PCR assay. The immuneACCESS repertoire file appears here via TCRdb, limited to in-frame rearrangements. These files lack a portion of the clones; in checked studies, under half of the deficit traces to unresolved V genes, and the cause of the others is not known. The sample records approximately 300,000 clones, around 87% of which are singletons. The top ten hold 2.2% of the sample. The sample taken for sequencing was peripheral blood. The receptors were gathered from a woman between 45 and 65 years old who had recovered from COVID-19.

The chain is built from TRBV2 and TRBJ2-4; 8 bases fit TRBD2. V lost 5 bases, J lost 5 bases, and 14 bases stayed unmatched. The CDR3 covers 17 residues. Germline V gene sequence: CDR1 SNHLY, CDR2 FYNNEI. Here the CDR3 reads CASSLRVAGKTENIQYF. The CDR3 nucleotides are TGTGCCAGCAGTCTAAGGGTAGCGGGAAAGACGGAAAACATTCAGTACTTC.

The CDR3 here is CASSIRQIYNSPLHF. CDR3 bases: TGTGCCAGCAGCATCAGACAGATTTATAATTCACCCCTCCACTTT. The V gene is TRBV5-6, the J gene TRBJ1-6; D possibly corresponds to TRBD1 (5 bases). CDR1 and CDR2 from the germline V gene are SGHDT and YYEEEE. The CDR3 is 15 amino acids. V lost 4 bases and J lost 4, with 12 bases in between.

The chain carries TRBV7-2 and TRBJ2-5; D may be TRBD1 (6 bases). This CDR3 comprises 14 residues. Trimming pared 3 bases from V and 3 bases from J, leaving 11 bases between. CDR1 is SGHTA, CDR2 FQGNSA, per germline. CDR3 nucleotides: TGTGCCAGCAGCTTGGTGACAGGTGAAGAGACCCAGTACTTC. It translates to CASSLVTGEETQYF.

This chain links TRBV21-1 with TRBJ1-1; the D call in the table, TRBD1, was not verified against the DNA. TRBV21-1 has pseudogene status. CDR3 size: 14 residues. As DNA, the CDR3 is TGTGCCAGCAGAATCAGGGTGGTTAGTACTGAAGCTTTCTTT. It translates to CASRIRVVSTEAFF.

The chain's CDR3 is CASSFSVPGQGSSNEKLFF. The DNA of the CDR3 is TGTGCCAGCAGTTTCTCAGTCCCGGGACAGGGGTCATCTAATGAAAAACTGTTTTTT. V usage is TRBV27 and J usage is TRBJ1-4, with 10 bases fitting TRBD1. The CDR3 totals 19 residues. Germline CDR1 and CDR2: MNHEY and SMNVEV (reference sequence). After removal of 3 bases from V and 3 bases from J, the junction contained 13 bases not matched to a gene. Based on the CDR3 plus reference TRBV27 and TRBJ1-4, the full variable domain is EAQVTQNPRYLITVTGKKLTVTCSQNMNHEYMSWYRQDPGLGLRQIYYSMNVEVTDKGDVPEGYKVSRKEKRNFPLILESPSPNQTSLYFCASSFSVPGQGSSNEKLFFGSGTQLSVL.

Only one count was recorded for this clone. CDR3 DNA sequence: TGTGCCAGCAGTTACCCCCGGGGGGCGGACTATGGCTACACCTTC. The encoded protein is CASSYPRGADYGYTF. The chain joins TRBV6-6 to TRBJ1-2, with a weak D call TRBD1 (6 bases). Trimming took 2 bases from V and 3 from J, leaving 13 bases between them. Germline CDR1 MNHNY, CDR2 SVGAGI (reference sequence). There are 15 residues in the CDR3.

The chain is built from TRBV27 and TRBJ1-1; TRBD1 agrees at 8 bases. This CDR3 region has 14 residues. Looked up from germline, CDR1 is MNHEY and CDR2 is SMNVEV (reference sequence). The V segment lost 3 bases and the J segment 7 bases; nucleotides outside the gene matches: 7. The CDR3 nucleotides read TGTGCCAGCAGTTTGACAGGGGAAAACGGTGAAGCTTTCTTT. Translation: CASSLTGENGEAFF.

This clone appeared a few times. DNA for the CDR3: TGTGCCTCGCGCCGGACAGGGCAAGAAGCTTTCTTT. It is translated as CASRRTGQEAFF. The rearrangement joins TRBV30 to TRBJ1-1; 8 bases are a match to TRBD1. The CDR3 totals 12 residues. Per germline, CDR1 GTSNPN and CDR2 SVGIG (reference sequence). After removal of 7 bases from V and 8 bases from J, the junction contained 9 bases not matched to a gene.

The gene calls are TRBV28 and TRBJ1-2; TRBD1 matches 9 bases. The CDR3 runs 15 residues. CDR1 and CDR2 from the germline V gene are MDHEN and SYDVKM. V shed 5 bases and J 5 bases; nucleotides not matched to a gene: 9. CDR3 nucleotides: TGTGCCAGCAGTAACCCTGGACAGGGGAGGTATGGCTACACCTTC. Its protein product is CASSNPGQGRYGYTF.

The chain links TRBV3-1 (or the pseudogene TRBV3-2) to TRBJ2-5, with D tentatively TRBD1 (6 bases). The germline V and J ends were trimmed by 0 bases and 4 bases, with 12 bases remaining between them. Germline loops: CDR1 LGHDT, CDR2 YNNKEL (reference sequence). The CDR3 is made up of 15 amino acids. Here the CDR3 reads CASSQDPHRVETQYF. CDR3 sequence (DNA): TGTGCCAGCAGCCAAGATCCCCACAGGGTAGAGACCCAGTACTTC.

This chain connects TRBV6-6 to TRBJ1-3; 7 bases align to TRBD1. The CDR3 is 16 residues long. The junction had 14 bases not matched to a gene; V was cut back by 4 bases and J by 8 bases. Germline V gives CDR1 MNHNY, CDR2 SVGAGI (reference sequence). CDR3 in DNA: TGTGCCAGCAGTTTAAGTTCCGGGACAGATCTATACACCATATATTTT. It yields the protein CASSLSSGTDLYTIYF.

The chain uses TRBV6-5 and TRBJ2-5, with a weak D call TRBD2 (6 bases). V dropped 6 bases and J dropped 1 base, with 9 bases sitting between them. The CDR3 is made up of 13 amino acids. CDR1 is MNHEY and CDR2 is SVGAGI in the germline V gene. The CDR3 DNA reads TGTGCCAGCAGGACTAGAAGCCAAGAGACCCAGTACTTC. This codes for CASRTRSQETQYF.

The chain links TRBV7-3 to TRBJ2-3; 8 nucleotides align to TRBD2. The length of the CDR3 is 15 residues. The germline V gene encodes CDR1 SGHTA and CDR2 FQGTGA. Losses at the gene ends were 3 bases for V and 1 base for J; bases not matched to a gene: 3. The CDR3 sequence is CASSFDGRGTDTQYF. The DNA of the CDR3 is TGTGCCAGCAGCTTCGACGGGAGGGGCACAGATACGCAGTATTTT.

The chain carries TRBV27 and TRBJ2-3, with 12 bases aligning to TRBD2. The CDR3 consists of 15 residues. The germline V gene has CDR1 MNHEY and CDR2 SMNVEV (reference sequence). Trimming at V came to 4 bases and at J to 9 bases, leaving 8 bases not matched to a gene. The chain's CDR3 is CASSSTTSGGGTQYF. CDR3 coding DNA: TGTGCCAGCAGTTCCACGACTAGCGGGGGAGGCACGCAGTATTTT.

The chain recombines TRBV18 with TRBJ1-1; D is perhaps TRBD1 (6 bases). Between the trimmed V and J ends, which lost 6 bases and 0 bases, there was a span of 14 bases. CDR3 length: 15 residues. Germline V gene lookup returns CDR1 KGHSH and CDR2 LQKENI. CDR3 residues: CASSQAQGMNTEAFF. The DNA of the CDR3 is TGTGCCAGCTCCCAAGCACAGGGTATGAACACTGAAGCTTTCTTT. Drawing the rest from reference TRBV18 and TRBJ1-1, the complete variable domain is NAGVMQNPRHLVRRRGQEARLRCSPMKGHSHVYWYRQLPEEGLKFMVYLQKENIIDESGMPKERFSAEFPKEGPSILRIQQVVRGDSAAYFCASSQAQGMNTEAFFGQGTRLTVV.

The chain's CDR3 is CAWRANWGQPQHF. The CDR3 DNA is TGTGCCTGGAGGGCGAACTGGGGCCAGCCCCAGCATTTT. This chain links TRBV30 with TRBJ1-5, with D maybe TRBD1 (5 bases). The CDR3 is 13 amino acids. Germline V gives CDR1 GTSNPN, CDR2 SVGIG (reference sequence). The ends were cut back, 3 bases at V and 7 bases at J, with 13 bases in the middle.

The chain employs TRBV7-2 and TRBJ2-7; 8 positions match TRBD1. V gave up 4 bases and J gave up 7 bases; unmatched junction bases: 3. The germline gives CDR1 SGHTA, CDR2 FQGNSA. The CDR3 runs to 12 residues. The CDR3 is CASSSYRGEQYF. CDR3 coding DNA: TGTGCCAGCAGCTCATACAGGGGGGAGCAGTACTTC.

The CDR3 DNA reads as TGCGCCAGCAGCTTAACCTACAATAAAGACAGGGTCGGGTTCTATGGCTACACCTTC. Its protein product is CASSLTYNKDRVGFYGYTF. The V and J genes are TRBV5-1 and TRBJ1-2; TRBD1 aligns across 7 bases. The CDR3 spans 19 residues. With V trimmed by 2 bases and J by 4 bases, 20 bases remained unmatched. Germline CDR1 reads SGHRS; CDR2 reads YFSETQ. Looking up the rest from reference TRBV5-1 and TRBJ1-2 gives the full variable domain: KAGVTQTPRYLIKTRGQQVTLSCSPISGHRSVSWYQQTPGQGLQFLFEYFSETQRNKGNFPGRFSGRQFSNSRSEMNVSTLELGDSALYLCASSLTYNKDRVGFYGYTFGSGTRLTVV.

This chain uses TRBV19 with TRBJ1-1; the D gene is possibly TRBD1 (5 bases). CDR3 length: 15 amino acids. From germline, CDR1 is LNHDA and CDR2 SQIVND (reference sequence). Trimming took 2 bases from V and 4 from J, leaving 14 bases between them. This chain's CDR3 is CASSIKGLGGTEAFF. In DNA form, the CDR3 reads TGTGCCAGTAGTATAAAGGGTCTCGGGGGCACTGAAGCTTTCTTT.

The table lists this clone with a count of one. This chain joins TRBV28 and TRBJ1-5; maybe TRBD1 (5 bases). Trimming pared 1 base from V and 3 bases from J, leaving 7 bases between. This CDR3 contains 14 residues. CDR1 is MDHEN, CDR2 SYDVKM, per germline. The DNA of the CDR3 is TGTGCCAGCAGTTTATCAGGGTACAATCAGCCCCAGCATTTT. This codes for CASSLSGYNQPQHF.

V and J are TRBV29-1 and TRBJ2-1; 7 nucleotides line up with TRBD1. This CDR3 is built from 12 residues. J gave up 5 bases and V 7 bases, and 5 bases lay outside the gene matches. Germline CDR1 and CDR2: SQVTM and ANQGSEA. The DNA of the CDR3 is TGCAGCGCCGGAACAGGGGACAATGAGCAGTTCTTC. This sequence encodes CSAGTGDNEQFF.

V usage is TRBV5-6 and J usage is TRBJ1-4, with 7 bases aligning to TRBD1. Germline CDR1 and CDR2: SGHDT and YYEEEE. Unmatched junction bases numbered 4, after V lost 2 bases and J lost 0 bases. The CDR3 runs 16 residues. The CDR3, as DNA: TGTGCCAGCAGCTTCGGCCAGGGGGCAACTAATGAAAAACTGTTTTTT. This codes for CASSFGQGATNEKLFF.

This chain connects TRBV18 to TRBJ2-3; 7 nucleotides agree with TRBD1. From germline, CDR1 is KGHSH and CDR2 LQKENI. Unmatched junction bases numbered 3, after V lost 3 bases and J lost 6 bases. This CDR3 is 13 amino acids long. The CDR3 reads CASSPDRSDTQYF. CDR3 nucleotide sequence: TGTGCCAGCTCACCGGACAGGTCGGATACGCAGTATTTT.

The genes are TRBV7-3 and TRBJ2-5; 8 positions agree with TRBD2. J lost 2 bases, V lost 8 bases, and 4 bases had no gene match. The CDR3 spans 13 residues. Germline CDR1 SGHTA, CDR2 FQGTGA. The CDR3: CASSRGGQETQYF. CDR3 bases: TGTGCCAGCTCTCGGGGGGGACAAGAGACCCAGTACTTC.

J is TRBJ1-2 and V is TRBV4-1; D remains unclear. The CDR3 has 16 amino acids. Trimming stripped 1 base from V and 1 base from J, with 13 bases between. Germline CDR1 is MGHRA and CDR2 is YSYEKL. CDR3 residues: CASSQVSAEYNYGYTF. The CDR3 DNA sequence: TGCGCCAGCAGCCAAGTCAGCGCAGAATATAACTATGGCTACACCTTC.

CDR3 sequence reads: CASSYFTGDPEAFF. The CDR3 nucleotides are TGTGCCAGCAGTTACTTCACAGGGGACCCTGAAGCTTTCTTT. The chain recombines TRBV6-2 or TRBV6-3 with TRBJ1-1, with 7 nucleotides matching TRBD1. The CDR3 has 14 amino acids. Germline assignment: CDR1 MNHEY and CDR2 SVGEGT. V lost 1 base, J lost 6 bases, and 5 bases stayed unmatched.

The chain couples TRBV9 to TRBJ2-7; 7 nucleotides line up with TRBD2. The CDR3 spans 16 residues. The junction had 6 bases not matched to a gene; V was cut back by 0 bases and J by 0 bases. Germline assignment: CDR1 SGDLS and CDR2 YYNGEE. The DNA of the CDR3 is TGTGCCAGCAGCGTAGGGGAGGGAGCGTCCTCCTACGAGCAGTACTTC. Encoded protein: CASSVGEGASSYEQYF.